A selection of T cell receptor beta chains follows, all from one sample in a study of CD8+ T cells in alopecia areata. Measured with immunoSEQ multiplex PCR; TCRdb has only the in-frame clones, and not every one. The data hold 40,000 to 45,000 clones, with around 90% observed a single time. The specimen was CD8+ T cells sorted from blood, collected at week 24, from a patient treated with tofacitinib. All receptors derive from a human donor with alopecia areata. The conserved cysteine and the conserved F or W are not part of the CDR3 here.

TRBV6-1	TRBJ2-5	ASSAAGDVETQY
TRBV29-1	TRBJ2-5	SVENRSPARY
TRBV29-1	TRBJ2-7	SVQKDNYEQY
TRBV7-9	TRBJ2-2	ASSDRPNTGELF
TRBV28	TRBJ2-1	ASSFSVSEQF
TRBV28	TRBJ2-1	ASSLWEDRSSYNEQF
TRBV7-9	TRBJ2-7	ASSLEEVYEQY
TRBV4-1	TRBJ2-7	ASSQDSGTGPAGQY
TRBV30	TRBJ1-5	AWSVQEGQPQH
TRBV7-2	TRBJ2-3	ASSPTRGLAGSLDTQY
TRBV27	TRBJ2-5	ASRAIGGLKETQY
TRBV27	TRBJ2-3	ASSGNLAESTDTQY
TRBV5-4	TRBJ2-5	ASSLTGTGEETQY
TRBV29-1	NA	SSVGQGAYEQY
TRBV30	TRBJ2-5	VWEGGQETQY
TRBV4-3	TRBJ2-1	ASRDGTSSYNEQF
TRBV7-8	TRBJ2-1	ASRSTPGGGARPYNEQF
TRBV25-1	TRBJ2-7	ASSYGDYEQY
TRBV19	TRBJ2-3	ASSIRLAGRTGTQY
TRBV4-3	TRBJ2-2	ASSQDRAGGANTGELF
TRBV10-3	TRBJ2-1	AISESGGGQRYNEQF
TRBV19	TRBJ2-1	ASSPRERVNEQF
TRBV27	TRBJ2-3	ASSLDRSTDTQY
TRBV6-4	TRBJ2-6	ASSDSTSGSGANVLT
TRBV29-1	TRBJ2-7	SVEPARAYEQY
TRBV4-2	TRBJ2-5	ASSQDTARGIQETQY
TRBV5-1	TRBJ1-2	ASSFGEAPLSYGYT
TRBV5-4	TRBJ2-2	ASSSGPPGGPVTGELF
TRBV5-6	TRBJ1-1	ASSLYGQGGTEAF
TRBV29-1	TRBJ2-7	SVEGNRVDEQY
TRBV5-5	TRBJ2-7	ASSFSGTLIYEQY
TRBV7-9	TRBJ1-1	ASSLNRGDTEAF
TRBV6-5	TRBJ2-5	ASSLQGEETQY
TRBV5-6	TRBJ2-1	ASSFWGTGFVEQF
TRBV6-6	TRBJ2-3	ASSYSGGGHTDTQY
TRBV7-8	TRBJ2-7	ASSHPRGEARSHSYEQY
TRBV5-4	TRBJ2-4	ASRTGGKNIQY
TRBV7-9	TRBJ1-1	ASSLLSGGMTEAF
TRBV4-1	TRBJ2-5	ASSHQLAGEYQETQY
TRBV7-9	TRBJ2-7	ASSSRDYENIDYEQY
TRBV7-8	TRBJ2-7	ASSLVHDRGLGYEQY
TRBV7-9	TRBJ2-7	ASSPPGLAYEQY
TRBV4-1	TRBJ2-7	ASSHEQGGTSYEQY
TRBV6-6	TRBJ1-1	ASSPVLGNTEAF
TRBV7-2	TRBJ2-1	ASSLAGWEQF
TRBV14	TRBJ2-1	ASSQDGNEQF
TRBV4-1	TRBJ2-1	ASSQGGLAGYNNEQF
TRBV28	TRBJ2-5	ASSIETAQQETQY
TRBV7-6	TRBJ2-2	ASSLYTTGELF
TRBV5-1	TRBJ2-5	ASSLEMGYQETQY